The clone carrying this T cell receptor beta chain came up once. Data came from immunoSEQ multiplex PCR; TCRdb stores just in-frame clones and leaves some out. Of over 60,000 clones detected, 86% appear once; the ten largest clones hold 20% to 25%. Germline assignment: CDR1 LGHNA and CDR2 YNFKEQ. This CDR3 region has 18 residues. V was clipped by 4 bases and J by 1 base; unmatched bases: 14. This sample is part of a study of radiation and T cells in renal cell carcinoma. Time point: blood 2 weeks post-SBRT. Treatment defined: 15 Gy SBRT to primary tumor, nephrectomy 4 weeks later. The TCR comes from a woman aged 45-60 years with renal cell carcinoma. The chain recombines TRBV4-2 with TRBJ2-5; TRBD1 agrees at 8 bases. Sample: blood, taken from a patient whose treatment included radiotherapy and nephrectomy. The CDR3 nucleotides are TGTGCCAGCAGCCCGGATGCTGGGACAGGTGTGGGCCAAGAGACCCAGTACTTC. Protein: CASSPDAGTGVGQETQYF.